This T cell receptor beta chain was retrieved from a study of blood T cells in healthy people across ages (dated by TCRdb to 2014 to 2015). In terms of the full investigation: In model experiments, template switching captured about one uniquely barcoded TCR beta cDNA molecule for every two T cells. Age-related changes in TCR beta repertoire diversity were measured in the study by deep sequencing normalized with unique cDNA molecular identifiers. Four age groups were formed from the donors: young (average roughly 16 years), middle-aged (approximately 41), aged (more than 55) and long-lived (82). To avoid experimental bias, donors of different ages were randomly spread across the sequencing lanes. Two additional independent replicas of 1 million unique cDNA reads from the same blood draw were analyzed for two donors (one aged 18 to 30 and one aged 80 or older). The paper's findings and limits, for the study overall: Donor CMV infection status was unknown, potentially confounding age-related changes in expanded clonotypes. Compared with the aged group, the long-lived group had more naive CD4+ T cells, fewer expanded clones and increased TCR diversity, a pattern suggesting age selection. The percentage of naive T cells measured by flow cytometry correlated strongly with observed TCR beta diversity. Because profiling used bulk unsorted PBMCs, naive and antigen-experienced compartments could not be compared conclusively. Estimates of total diversity based on one million sequenced T cells were considered lower bounds and underestimates. Observed TCR beta diversity per million T cells fell roughly linearly with age, and a significant reduction was already apparent by age around 39.

Taken from the germline V gene, the CDR1 and CDR2 loops are SGHVS and FQNEAQ. V and J are truncated by 3 bases and 0 bases respectively, leaving an intervening sequence of 9 bases. Including the terminal cysteine and phenylalanine, the CDR3 comprises 15 residues. Only the CDR3 portion is preserved as DNA: 45 bases, with reading frame beginning at the first base. Worth noting for this clonotype: The clone's antigen remains unknown. Nothing much larger sits one base from this clone, and base qualities are not available.

Donors were a few dozen systemically healthy Caucasian individuals from Russia aged roughly 6 to 90 years. Each donor gave ten milliliters of peripheral blood, drawn into EDTA-treated Vacutainer tubes. Ficoll-Paque density-gradient centrifugation was used to isolate PBMCs, with at least 6 million per sample. Total RNA, at least 6 micrograms per sample, was extracted from PBMCs with Trizol reagent. Naive CD45RAhigh/CD27high T cell percentages were measured by flow cytometry on a PBMC aliquot from every donor. To prepare the library, 5' RACE was applied. Instrument used: Illumina HiSeq 2500. A second PCR of 7 to 11 cycles was performed with a sample-barcoded 5' primer and a J-beta primer mix. Each TCR beta cDNA molecule received a unique molecular identifier from a template-switch 5' adaptor carrying 12 random nucleotides. Each sample yielded at least 2.5 million CDR3-containing paired-end reads. First-strand cDNA synthesis was performed from all RNA using the Mint cDNA synthesis kit, with priming by a TRBC-specific oligonucleotide. Following uracil-DNA glycosylase treatment, all cDNA underwent a first 18-cycle PCR with the universal primers M1SS and BC2_uni_R. Processing in the source paper ran as follows. For normalization, 1 million high-quality reads were randomly selected from each sample, with every read carrying a distinct molecular identifier. Instead of being binned into consensus sequences, reads that shared molecular identifiers were thrown out. MiTCR, run with a Q25 quality threshold and the strictest error-elimination algorithm, handled CDR3 identification, clonotype clustering and error correction. Lower-bound total TCR beta diversity was estimated with a nonparametric unseen species model using Euler transformation. TCRdb reran the public reads through fastp at Q25 and MiXCR, keeping productive beta chains. A single entry per CDR3 protein holds the most common genes and DNA from its merged rows. The V and J calls and clone size are TCRdb's, not the authors'. The sample yields roughly 2 million distinct CDR3 sequences; around 48% were counted once. Together, the top ten hold approximately 2.1% of the sample.

The chain is made from TRBV7-8 and TRBJ2-4; the D call is possibly TRBD1 or TRBD2, each sharing 5 bases. The sample comprised blood. The TCR sequence derives from a woman in her thirties or forties in good health. The sequenced DNA: TGTGCCAGCAGCTTCGGGACCGTAGCCAAAAACATTCAGTACTTC. Its product reads: CASSFGTVAKNIQYF.